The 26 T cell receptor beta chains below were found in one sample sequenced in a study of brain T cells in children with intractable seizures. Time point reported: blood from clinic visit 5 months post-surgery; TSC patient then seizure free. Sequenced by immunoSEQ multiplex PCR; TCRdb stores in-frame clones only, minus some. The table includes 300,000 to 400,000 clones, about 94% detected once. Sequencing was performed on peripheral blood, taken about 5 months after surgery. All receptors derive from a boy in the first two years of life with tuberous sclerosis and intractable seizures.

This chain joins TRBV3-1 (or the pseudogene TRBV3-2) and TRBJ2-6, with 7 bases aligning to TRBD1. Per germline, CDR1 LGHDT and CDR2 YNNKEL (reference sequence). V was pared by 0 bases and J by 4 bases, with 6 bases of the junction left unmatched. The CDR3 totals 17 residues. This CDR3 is CASSQERGRVGANVLTF. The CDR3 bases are TGTGCCAGCAGCCAAGAAAGGGGGCGAGTCGGGGCCAACGTCCTGACTTTC.

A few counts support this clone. CDR3 sequence reads: CASSYSGEKLFF. The CDR3 DNA reads as TGTGCCAGCAGTTACTCGGGGGAAAAACTGTTTTTT. The chain is built from TRBV6-5 and TRBJ1-4; D is ambiguous. Deletions cut 0 bases from V and 8 bases from J, with 4 bases between. Germline lookup yields CDR1 MNHEY and CDR2 SVGAGI. The CDR3 contains 12 residues.

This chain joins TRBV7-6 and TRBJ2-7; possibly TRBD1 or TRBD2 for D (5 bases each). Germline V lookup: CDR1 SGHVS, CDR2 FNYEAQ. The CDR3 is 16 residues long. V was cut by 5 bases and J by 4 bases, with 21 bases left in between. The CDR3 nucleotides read TGTGCCAGCAGCCAGAAAACCGGGACGGCCGCATACGAGCAGTACTTC. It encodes CASSQKTGTAAYEQYF.

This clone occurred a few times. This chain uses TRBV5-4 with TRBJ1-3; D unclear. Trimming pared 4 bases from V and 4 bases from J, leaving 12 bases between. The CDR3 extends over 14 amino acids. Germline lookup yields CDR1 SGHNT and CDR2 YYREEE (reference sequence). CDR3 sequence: CASSLDTRGNTIYF. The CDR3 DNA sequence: TGTGCCAGCAGCCTCGACACAAGGGGAAACACCATATATTTT.

This CDR3 is CASSFTEGEAFF. CDR3 bases: TGCGCCAGCAGCTTTACGGAGGGTGAAGCTTTCTTT. J is TRBJ1-1 and V is TRBV5-1, with unresolved D. CDR3 size: 12 residues. Trimming removed 2 bases at V and 7 bases at J, with 9 bases between. Germline V CDR1 and CDR2: SGHRS, YFSETQ.

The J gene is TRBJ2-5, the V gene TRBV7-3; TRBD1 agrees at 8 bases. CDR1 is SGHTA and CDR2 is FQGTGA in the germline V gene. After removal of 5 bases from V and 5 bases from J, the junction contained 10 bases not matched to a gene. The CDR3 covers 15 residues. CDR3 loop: CASSNPGQGSETQYF. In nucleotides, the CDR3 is TGTGCCAGCAGCAACCCAGGACAGGGTTCGGAGACCCAGTACTTC. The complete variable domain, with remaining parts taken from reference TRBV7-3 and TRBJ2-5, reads GAGVSQTPSNKVTEKGKYVELRCDPISGHTALYWYRQSLGQGPEFLIYFQGTGAADDSGLPNDRFFAVRPEGSVSTLKIQRTERGDSAVYLCASSNPGQGSETQYFGPGTRLLVL.

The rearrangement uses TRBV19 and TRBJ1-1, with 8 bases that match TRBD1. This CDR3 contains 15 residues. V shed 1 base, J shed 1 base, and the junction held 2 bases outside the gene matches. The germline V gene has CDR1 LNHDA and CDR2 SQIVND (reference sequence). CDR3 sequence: CASSIGTGGNTEAFF. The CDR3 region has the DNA TGTGCCAGTAGTATAGGAACAGGGGGGAACACTGAAGCTTTCTTT.

The CDR3 loop reads CASSFDNYGYTF. CDR3 DNA sequence: TGCGCCAGCAGCTTCGATAACTATGGCTACACCTTC. The genes are TRBV5-1 and TRBJ1-2; D is uncertain. Germline V gene data show CDR1 as SGHRS and CDR2 as YFSETQ. Trimming removed 2 bases at V and 1 base at J, with 3 bases between. The CDR3 is made up of 12 amino acids. Looking up the rest from reference TRBV5-1 and TRBJ1-2 gives the full variable domain: KAGVTQTPRYLIKTRGQQVTLSCSPISGHRSVSWYQQTPGQGLQFLFEYFSETQRNKGNFPGRFSGRQFSNSRSEMNVSTLELGDSALYLCASSFDNYGYTFGSGTRLTVV.

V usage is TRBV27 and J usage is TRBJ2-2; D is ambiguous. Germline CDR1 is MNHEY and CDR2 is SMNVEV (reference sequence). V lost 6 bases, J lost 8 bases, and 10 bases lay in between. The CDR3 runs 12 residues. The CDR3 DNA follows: TGTGCCAGCAGCCAACTTAGGGGGGAGCTGTTTTTT. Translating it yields CASSQLRGELFF.

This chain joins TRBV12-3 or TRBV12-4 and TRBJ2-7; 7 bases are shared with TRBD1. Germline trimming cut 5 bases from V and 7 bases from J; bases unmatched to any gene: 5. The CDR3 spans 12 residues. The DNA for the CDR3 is TGTGCCAGCAGTGACAGGGTTGGAGAGCAGTACTTC. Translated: CASSDRVGEQYF.

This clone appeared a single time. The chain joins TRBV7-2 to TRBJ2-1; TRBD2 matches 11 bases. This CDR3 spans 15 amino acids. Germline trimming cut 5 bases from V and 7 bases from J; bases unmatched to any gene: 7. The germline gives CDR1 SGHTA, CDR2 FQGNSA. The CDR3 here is CASSLTSGGRNEQFF. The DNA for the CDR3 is TGTGCCAGCAGCCTAACTAGCGGGGGTAGAAATGAGCAGTTCTTC.

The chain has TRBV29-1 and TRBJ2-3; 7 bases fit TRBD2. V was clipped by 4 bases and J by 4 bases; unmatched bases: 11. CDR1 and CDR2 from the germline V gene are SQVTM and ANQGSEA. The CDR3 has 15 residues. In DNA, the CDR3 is TGCAGCGTTGTCCCCCGGACTAGTAACGCAGATACGCAGTATTTT. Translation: CSVVPRTSNADTQYF.

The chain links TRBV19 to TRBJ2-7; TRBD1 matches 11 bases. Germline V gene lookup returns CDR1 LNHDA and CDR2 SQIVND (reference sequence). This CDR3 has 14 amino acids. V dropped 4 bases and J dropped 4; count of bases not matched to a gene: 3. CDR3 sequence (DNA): TGTGCCAGTAGTAGAGGACAGGGGGCGTACGAGCAGTACTTC. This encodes CASSRGQGAYEQYF.

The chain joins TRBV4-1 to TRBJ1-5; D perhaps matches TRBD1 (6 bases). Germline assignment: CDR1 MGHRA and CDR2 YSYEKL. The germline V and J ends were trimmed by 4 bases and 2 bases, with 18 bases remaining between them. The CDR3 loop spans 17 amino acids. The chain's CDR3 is CASSRGQSRQGNQPQHF. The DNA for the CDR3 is TGCGCCAGCAGCCGGGGACAATCAAGACAGGGCAATCAGCCCCAGCATTTT.

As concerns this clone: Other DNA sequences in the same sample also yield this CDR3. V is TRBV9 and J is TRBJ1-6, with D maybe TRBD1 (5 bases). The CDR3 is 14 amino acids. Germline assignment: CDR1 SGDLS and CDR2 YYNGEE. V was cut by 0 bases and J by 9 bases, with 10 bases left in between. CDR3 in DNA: TGTGCCAGCAGCGTAGAAGGGGCGGGTTCACCCCTCCACTTT. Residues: CASSVEGAGSPLHF.

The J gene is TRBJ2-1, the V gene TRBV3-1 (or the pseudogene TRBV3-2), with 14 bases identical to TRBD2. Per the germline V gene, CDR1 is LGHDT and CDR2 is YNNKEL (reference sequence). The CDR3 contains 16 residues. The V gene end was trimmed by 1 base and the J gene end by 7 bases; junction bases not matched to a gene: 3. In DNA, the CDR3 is TGTGCCAGCAGCCAAGGACTAGCGGGGGGGGTTAATGAGCAGTTCTTC. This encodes CASSQGLAGGVNEQFF.

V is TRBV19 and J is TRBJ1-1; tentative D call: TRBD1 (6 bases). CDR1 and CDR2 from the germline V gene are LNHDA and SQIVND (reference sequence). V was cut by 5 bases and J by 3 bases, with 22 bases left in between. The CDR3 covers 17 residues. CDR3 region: CASSLLWGRLADTEAFF. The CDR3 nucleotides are TGTGCCAGTAGTTTGTTGTGGGGGCGTTTGGCGGACACTGAAGCTTTCTTT. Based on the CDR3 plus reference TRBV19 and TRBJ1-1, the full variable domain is DGGITQSPKYLFRKEGQNVTLSCEQNLNHDAMYWYRQDPGQGLRLIYYSQIVNDFQKGDIAEGYSVSREKKESFPLTVTSAQKNPTAFYLCASSLLWGRLADTEAFFGQGTRLTVV.

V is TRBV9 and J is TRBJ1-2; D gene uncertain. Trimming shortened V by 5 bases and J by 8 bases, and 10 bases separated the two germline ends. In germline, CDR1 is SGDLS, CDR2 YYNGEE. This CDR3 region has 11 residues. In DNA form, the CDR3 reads TGTGCCAGCAGACATAGGGAGGGCTACACCTTC. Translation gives CASRHREGYTF.

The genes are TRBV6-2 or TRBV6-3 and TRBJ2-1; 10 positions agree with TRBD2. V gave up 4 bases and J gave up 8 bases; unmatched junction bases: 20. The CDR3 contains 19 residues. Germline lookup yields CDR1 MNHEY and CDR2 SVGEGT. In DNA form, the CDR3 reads TGTGCCAGCAGTTCGGCGGCGTCGGCCAGCGGGAGGGCGTTTGATGAGCAGTTCTTC. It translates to CASSSAASASGRAFDEQFF.

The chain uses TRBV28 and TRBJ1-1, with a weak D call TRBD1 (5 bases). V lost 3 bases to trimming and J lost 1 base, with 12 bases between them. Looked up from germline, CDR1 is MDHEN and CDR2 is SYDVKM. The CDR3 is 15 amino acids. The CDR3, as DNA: TGTGCCAGCAGTTTTTTGGGGGAGGGGAACACTGAAGCTTTCTTT. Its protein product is CASSFLGEGNTEAFF.

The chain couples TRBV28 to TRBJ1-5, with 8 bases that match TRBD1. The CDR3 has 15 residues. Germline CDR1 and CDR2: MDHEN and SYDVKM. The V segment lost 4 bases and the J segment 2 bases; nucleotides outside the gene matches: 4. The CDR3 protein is CASSSGGAGNQPQHF. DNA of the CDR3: TGTGCCAGCAGTTCAGGGGGCGCGGGCAATCAGCCCCAGCATTTT.

CDR3 region: CASSLLYNEQFF. The CDR3 nucleotides are TGTGCCAGCAGCTTGCTGTACAATGAGCAGTTCTTC. This sequence joins TRBV5-4 and TRBJ2-1; D is undetermined. There are 12 residues in the CDR3. The V and J ends lost 1 base and 4 bases respectively, with 3 bases between them. Germline CDR1 and CDR2: SGHNT and YYREEE (reference sequence).

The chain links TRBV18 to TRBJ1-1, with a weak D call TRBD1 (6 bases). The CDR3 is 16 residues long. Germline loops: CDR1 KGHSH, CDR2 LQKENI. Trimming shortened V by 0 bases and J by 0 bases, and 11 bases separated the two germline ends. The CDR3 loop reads CASSPPPDSMNTEAFF. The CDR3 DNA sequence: TGTGCCAGCTCACCACCCCCGGACAGTATGAACACTGAAGCTTTCTTT. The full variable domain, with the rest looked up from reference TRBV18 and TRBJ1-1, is NAGVMQNPRHLVRRRGQEARLRCSPMKGHSHVYWYRQLPEEGLKFMVYLQKENIIDESGMPKERFSAEFPKEGPSILRIQQVVRGDSAAYFCASSPPPDSMNTEAFFGQGTRLTVV.

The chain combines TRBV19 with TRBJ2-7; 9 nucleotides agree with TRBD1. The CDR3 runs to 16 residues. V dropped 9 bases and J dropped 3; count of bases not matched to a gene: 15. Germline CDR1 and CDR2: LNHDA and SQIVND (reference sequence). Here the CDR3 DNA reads TGTGCCAGCGCGAGGGCGGGGACAGGGTGGATCTACGAGCAGTACTTC. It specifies CASARAGTGWIYEQYF.

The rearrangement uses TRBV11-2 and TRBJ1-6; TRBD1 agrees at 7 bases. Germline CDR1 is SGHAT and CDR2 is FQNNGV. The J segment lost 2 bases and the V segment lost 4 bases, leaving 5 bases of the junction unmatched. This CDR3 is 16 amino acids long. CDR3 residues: CASSWGQRAYNSPLHF. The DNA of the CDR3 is TGTGCCAGCAGCTGGGGACAGAGAGCCTATAATTCACCCCTCCACTTT.

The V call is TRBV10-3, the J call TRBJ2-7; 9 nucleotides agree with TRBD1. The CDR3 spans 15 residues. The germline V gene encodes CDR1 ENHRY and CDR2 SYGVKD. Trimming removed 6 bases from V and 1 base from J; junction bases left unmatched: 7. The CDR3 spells CAISTGTGRSYEQYF. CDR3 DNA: TGTGCCATCAGCACCGGGACAGGGAGGTCCTACGAGCAGTACTTC.